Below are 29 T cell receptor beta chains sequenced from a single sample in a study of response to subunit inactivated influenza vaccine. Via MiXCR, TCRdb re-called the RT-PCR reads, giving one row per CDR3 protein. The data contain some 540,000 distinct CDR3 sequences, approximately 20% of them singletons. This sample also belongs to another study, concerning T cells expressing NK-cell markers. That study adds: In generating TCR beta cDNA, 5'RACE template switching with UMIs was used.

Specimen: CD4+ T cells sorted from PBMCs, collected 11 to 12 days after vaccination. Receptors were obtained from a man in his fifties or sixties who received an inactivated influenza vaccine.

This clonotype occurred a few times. The CDR3 DNA reads TGTGCCAGCGGGCAAGGCAGGGGGCTTCAAGAGACCCAGTACTTC. Translating it yields CASGQGRGLQETQYF. V and J are TRBV12-3 or TRBV12-4 and TRBJ2-5, with TRBD1 matching 8 bases. The CDR3 contains 15 residues. The V gene end was trimmed by 8 bases and the J gene end by 2 bases; junction bases not matched to a gene: 10.

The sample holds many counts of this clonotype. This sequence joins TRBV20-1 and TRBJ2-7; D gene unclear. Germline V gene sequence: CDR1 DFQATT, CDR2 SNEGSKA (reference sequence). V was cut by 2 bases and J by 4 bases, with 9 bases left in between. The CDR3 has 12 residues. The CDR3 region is CSARRTEYEQYF. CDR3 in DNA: TGCAGTGCTAGAAGAACAGAGTACGAGCAGTACTTC.

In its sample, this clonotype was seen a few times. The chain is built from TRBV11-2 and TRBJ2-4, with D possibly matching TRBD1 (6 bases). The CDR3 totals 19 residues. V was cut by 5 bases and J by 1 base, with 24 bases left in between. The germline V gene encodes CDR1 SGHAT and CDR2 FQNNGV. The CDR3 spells CASSRWDTRTLSAKNIQYF. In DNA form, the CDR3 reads TGTGCCAGCAGCCGATGGGACACCCGGACATTAAGCGCCAAAAACATTCAGTACTTC.

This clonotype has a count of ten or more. The CDR3 DNA reads TGCAGCGTTGACGCAGGCGGCTACGAGCAGTACTTC. It translates to CSVDAGGYEQYF. The chain recombines TRBV29-1 with TRBJ2-7; D is ambiguous. This CDR3 has 12 amino acids. The germline gives CDR1 SQVTM, CDR2 ANQGSEA. Trimming stripped 3 bases from V and 3 bases from J, with 9 bases between.

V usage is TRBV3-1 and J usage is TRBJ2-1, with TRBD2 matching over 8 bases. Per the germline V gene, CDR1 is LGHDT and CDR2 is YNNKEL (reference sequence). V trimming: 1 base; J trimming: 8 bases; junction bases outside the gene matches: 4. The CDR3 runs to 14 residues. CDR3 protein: CASSQGLAGHEQFF. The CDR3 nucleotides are TGTGCCAGCAGCCAAGGGCTAGCGGGCCATGAGCAGTTCTTC.

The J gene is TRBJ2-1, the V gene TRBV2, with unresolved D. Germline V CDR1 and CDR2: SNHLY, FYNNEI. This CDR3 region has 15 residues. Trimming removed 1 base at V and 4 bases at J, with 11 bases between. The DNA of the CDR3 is TGTGCCAGCAGTGAAGATTGGGTCTTATACAATGAGCAGTTCTTC. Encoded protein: CASSEDWVLYNEQFF.

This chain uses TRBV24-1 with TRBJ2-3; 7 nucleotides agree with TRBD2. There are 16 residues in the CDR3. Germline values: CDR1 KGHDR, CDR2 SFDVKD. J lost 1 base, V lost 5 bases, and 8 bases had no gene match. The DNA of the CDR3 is TGTGCCACCAGTGCCCCGCGGGGGACCGGCACAGATACGCAGTATTTT. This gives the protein CATSAPRGTGTDTQYF.

CDR3 sequence: CASSLVGGGSSYEQYF. In DNA, the CDR3 is TGTGCCAGCAGCTTAGTTGGCGGGGGAAGCTCCTACGAGCAGTACTTC. V and J are TRBV7-2 and TRBJ2-7; 7 bases match TRBD2. This CDR3 contains 16 residues. The V segment lost 1 base and the J segment 0 bases; nucleotides outside the gene matches: 6. The V gene's germline CDR1 is SGHTA and CDR2 FQGNSA.

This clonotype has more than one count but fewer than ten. CDR3 nucleotides: TGCGCCAGCAGCTTGTCACGGGGGCCCTATGAGCAGTTCTTC. Translating gives CASSLSRGPYEQFF. The chain uses TRBV5-1 and TRBJ2-1; D may match TRBD1 or TRBD2 (6 bases each). CDR3 length: 14 amino acids. V was trimmed by 1 base and J by 8 bases, leaving 13 bases between them. The germline V gene encodes CDR1 SGHRS and CDR2 YFSETQ.

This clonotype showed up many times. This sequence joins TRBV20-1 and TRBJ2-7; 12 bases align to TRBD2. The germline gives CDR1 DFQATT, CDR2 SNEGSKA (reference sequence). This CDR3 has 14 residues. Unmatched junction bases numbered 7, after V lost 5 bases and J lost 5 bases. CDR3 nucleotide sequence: TGCAGTGCTCTTACCGGACTAGCGGGAAACGAGCAGTACTTC. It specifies CSALTGLAGNEQYF.

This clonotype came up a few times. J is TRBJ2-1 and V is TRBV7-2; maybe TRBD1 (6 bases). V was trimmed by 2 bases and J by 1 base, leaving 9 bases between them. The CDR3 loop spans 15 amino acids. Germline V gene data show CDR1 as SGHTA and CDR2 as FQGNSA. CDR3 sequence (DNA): TGTGCCAGCAGCTTACAGACAGGTTCCTACAATGAGCAGTTCTTC. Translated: CASSLQTGSYNEQFF.

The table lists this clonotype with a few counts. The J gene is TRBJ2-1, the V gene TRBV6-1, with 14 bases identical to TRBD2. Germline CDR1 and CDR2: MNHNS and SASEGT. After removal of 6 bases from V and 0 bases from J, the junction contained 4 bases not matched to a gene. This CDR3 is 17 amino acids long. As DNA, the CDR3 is TGTGCCAGCAGCGAGACTAGCGGGGGGGTCTCCTACAATGAGCAGTTCTTC. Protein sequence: CASSETSGGVSYNEQFF.

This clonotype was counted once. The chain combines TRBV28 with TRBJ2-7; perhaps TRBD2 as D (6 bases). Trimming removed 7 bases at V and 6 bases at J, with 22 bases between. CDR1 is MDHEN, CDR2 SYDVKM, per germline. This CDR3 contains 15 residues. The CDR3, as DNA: TGTGCCAGCATCCACCTGGGGGGTGGCCTCTTCGAGCAGTACTTC. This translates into CASIHLGGGLFEQYF.

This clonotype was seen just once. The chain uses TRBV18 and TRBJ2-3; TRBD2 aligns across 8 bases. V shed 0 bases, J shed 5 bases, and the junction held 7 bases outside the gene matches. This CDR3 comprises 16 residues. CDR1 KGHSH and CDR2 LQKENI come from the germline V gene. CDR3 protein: CASSPPVAGGRDTQYF. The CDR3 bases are TGTGCCAGCTCACCACCCGTGGCGGGAGGCAGAGATACGCAGTATTTT.

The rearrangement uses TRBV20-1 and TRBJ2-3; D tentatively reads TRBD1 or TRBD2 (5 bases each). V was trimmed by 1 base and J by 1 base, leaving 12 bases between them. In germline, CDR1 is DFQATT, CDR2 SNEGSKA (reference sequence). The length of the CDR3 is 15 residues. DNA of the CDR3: TGCAGTGCTAGAGTCCGGGACGCCCGCACAGATACGCAGTATTTT. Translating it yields CSARVRDARTDTQYF.

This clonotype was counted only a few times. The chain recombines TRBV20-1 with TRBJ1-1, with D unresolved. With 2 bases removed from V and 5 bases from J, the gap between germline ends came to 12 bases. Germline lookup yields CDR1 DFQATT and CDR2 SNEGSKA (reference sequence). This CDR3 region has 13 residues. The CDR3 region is CSARLQAGTEAFF. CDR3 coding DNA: TGCAGTGCTAGATTGCAGGCTGGGACTGAAGCTTTCTTT.

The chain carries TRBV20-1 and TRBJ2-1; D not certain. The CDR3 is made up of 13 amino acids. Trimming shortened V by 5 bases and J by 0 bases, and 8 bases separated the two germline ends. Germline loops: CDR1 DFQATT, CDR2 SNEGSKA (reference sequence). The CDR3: CSAQQSSYNEQFF. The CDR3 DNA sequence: TGCAGTGCTCAGCAGAGCTCCTACAATGAGCAGTTCTTC.

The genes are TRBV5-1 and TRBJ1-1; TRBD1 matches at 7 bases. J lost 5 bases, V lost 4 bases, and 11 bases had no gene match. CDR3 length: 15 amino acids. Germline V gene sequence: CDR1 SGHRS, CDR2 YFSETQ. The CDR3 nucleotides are TGCGCCAGCAGCCCGTCTGTGACAGGGCGGACTGAAGCTTTCTTT. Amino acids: CASSPSVTGRTEAFF.

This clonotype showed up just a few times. Here the CDR3 reads CASSYTLREATGDTQYF. CDR3 bases: TGTGCCAGCAGTTACACCCTGCGGGAGGCTACCGGAGATACGCAGTATTTT. The V and J genes are TRBV6-2 or TRBV6-3 and TRBJ2-3, with TRBD2 matching 8 bases. CDR3 length: 17 amino acids. The V and J ends lost 2 bases and 5 bases, in that order; junction bases with no gene match: 12. CDR1 and CDR2 from the germline V gene are MNHEY and SVGEGT.

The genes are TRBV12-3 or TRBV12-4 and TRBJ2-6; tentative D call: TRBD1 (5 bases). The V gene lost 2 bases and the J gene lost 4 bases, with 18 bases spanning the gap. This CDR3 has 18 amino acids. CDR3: CASSLIGQGKRGANVLTF. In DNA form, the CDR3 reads TGTGCCAGCAGTTTAATAGGGCAGGGAAAGAGGGGGGCCAACGTCCTGACTTTC.

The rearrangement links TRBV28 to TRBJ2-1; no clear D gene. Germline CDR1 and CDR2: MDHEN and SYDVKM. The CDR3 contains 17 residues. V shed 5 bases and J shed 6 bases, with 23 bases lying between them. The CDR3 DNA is TGTGCCAGCAGTCTCGCGTTTGGTGGTATGAGGAGCAATGAGCAGTTCTTC. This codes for CASSLAFGGMRSNEQFF.

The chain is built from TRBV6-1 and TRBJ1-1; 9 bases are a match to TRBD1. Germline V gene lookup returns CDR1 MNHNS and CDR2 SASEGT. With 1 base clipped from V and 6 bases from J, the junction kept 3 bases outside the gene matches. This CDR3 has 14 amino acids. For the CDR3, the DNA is TGTGCCAGCAGTGAAGTCTGGGACAGGGCTGAAGCTTTCTTT. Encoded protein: CASSEVWDRAEAFF.

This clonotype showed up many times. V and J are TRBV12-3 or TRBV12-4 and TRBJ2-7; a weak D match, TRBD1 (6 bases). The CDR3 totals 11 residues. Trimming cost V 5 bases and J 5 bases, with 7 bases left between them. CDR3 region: CASSPGDEQYF. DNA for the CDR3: TGTGCCAGCAGTCCAGGGGACGAGCAGTACTTC.

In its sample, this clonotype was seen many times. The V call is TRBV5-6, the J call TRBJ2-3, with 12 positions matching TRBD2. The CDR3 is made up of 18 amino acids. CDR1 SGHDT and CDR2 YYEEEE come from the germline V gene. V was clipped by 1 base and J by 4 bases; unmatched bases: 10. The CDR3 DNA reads TGTGCCAGCAGCTTGTATGGAGTGACTAGCGGGAGTTCAGATACGCAGTATTTT. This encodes CASSLYGVTSGSSDTQYF.

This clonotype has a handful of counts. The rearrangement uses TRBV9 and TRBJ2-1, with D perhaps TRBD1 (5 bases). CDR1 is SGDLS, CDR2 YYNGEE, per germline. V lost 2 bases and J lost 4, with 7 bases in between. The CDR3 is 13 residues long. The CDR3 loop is CASSVTEYNEQFF. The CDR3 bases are TGTGCCAGCAGCGTGACAGAATACAATGAGCAGTTCTTC.

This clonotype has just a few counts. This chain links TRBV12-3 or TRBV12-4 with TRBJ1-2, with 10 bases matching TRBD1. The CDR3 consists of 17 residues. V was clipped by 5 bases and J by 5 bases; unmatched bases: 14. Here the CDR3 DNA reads TGTGCCAGCAGTCCCCACTTGGGGGGACAGGGGCCGTATGGCTACACCTTC. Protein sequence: CASSPHLGGQGPYGYTF.

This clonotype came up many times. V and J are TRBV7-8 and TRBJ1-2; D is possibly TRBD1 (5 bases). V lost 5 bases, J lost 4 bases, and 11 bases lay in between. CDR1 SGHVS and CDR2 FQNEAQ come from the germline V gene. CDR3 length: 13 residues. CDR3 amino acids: CASSTGTGYGYTF. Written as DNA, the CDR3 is TGTGCCAGCAGCACTGGGACGGGCTATGGCTACACCTTC.

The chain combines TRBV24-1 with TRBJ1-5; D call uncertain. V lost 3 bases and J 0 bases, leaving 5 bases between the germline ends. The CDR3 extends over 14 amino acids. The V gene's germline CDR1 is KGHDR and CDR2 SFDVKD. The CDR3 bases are TGTGCCACCAGTGATGGAAATAGCAATCAGCCCCAGCATTTT. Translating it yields CATSDGNSNQPQHF.

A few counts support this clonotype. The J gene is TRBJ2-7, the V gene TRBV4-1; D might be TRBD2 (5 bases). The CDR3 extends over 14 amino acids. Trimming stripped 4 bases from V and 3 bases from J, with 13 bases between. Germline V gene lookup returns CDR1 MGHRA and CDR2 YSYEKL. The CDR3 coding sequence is TGCGCCAGCAGCCGGTACGAGGGTAACTACGAGCAGTACTTC. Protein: CASSRYEGNYEQYF.